This T cell receptor (beta chain) was recorded in a study of shared clonotypes between healthy human individuals. Study-wide points: The study found about 5% of naive CD4 clonotypes shared across a handful of donors. For sorted subsets, rarefaction showed incomplete sequencing despite large depth. Few donors restricted represented genetic and exposure-history diversity.

In the case of this clone: Its antigen is unidentified.

TCRdb keeps only in-frame clones here, not all; method: immunoSEQ multiplex PCR. The sample holds some 2.1 million clones, approximately 95% seen once. Germline assignment: CDR1 LNHDA and CDR2 SQIVND (reference sequence). Trimming removed 7 bases at V and 0 bases at J, with 16 bases between. The CDR3 runs 15 residues. Naive CD8 isolation took CD45RO-negative cells positively selected for CCR7 and excluded terminally differentiated effector memory CD45RA+ cells. Donors comprised healthy HIV-negative adults lacking recent acute infections or vaccinations. Source material: naive CD8+ T cells sorted from blood. The receptor was derived from a man aged 18 to 30 in good health. The rearrangement joins TRBV19 to TRBJ2-7, with D possibly TRBD1 on 5 matching bases. The CDR3 is CASTLGQGTSYEQYF. The CDR3, as DNA: TGTGCCAGTACTCTCGGGCAGGGCACCTCCTACGAGCAGTACTTC.